The 14 T cell receptor beta chains reported below all come from one sample, sequenced in a study of blood T cell repertoires in COVID-19. The table came from immunoSEQ multiplex PCR; TCRdb's copy has only in-frame clones and leaves some out. Here the sample spans under 300,000 clones, more than 75% being singletons. The specimen sequenced was peripheral blood. Receptors were obtained from an older woman with active or convalescent COVID-19.

This clone is medium-sized in the sample. The V call is TRBV28, the J call TRBJ2-5; 9 positions match TRBD1. Germline assignment: CDR1 MDHEN and CDR2 SYDVKM. The CDR3 spans 13 residues. Trimming cost V 11 bases and J 5 bases; bases outside gene matches: 9. The CDR3 spells CAAGTGLRETQYF. CDR3 DNA sequence: TGTGCCGCTGGGACAGGGCTTCGGGAGACCCAGTACTTC.

The chain employs TRBV7-9 and TRBJ1-4, with D perhaps TRBD1 (5 bases). V lost 2 bases to trimming and J lost 7 bases, with 8 bases between them. Germline V CDR1 and CDR2: SEHNR, FQNEAQ (reference sequence). This CDR3 is built from 13 residues. CDR3 in amino acids: CASSLIGGEKLFF. The CDR3 coding sequence is TGTGCCAGCAGCTTAATCGGGGGTGAAAAACTGTTTTTT.

The chain is built from TRBV27 and TRBJ1-4; 7 bases agree with TRBD1. Germline V CDR1 and CDR2: MNHEY, SMNVEV (reference sequence). The CDR3 spans 14 residues. The J segment lost 7 bases and the V segment lost 3 bases, leaving 5 bases of the junction unmatched. The CDR3 nucleotides are TGTGCCAGCAGTTTCCTTTCAGGGGGTGAAAAACTGTTTTTT. This codes for CASSFLSGGEKLFF.

The V and J genes are TRBV2 and TRBJ1-3, with no clear D. CDR1 is SNHLY and CDR2 is FYNNEI in the germline V gene. This CDR3 contains 15 residues. The V gene lost 6 bases and the J gene lost 0 bases, with 12 bases spanning the gap. CDR3 residues: CASSSRGFSGNTIYF. CDR3 sequence (DNA): TGTGCCAGCAGCTCGCGCGGATTCTCTGGAAACACCATATATTTT.

V usage is TRBV14 and J usage is TRBJ1-2; weak D call: TRBD1 (5 bases). The CDR3 loop spans 14 amino acids. Deletions cut 3 bases from V and 9 bases from J, with 17 bases between. Germline V gene sequence: CDR1 SGHDN, CDR2 FVKESK. The CDR3 loop reads CASSHFAREGSYTF. In nucleotides, the CDR3 is TGTGCCAGCAGCCATTTTGCCAGGGAGGGGAGCTACACCTTC.

The gene calls are TRBV5-4 and TRBJ2-1, with TRBD2 matching 11 bases. The germline V gene has CDR1 SGHNT and CDR2 YYREEE (reference sequence). Trimming at V came to 2 bases and at J to 0 bases, leaving 7 bases not matched to a gene. CDR3 length: 18 amino acids. This chain's CDR3 is CASSFGSGGGSSYNEQFF. In DNA, the CDR3 is TGTGCCAGCAGCTTTGGTAGCGGGGGGGGAAGCTCCTACAATGAGCAGTTCTTC.

This clone has at least ten counts. The J gene is TRBJ1-1, the V gene TRBV7-8; D may be TRBD1 (6 bases). Germline-derived CDR1 and CDR2 are SGHVS and FQNEAQ. The CDR3 is 16 amino acids. Trimming removed 0 bases at V and 6 bases at J, with 17 bases between. In DNA, the CDR3 is TGTGCCAGCAGCTTAGCGGGGGGGGCCGGTATCTCTGAAGCTTTCTTT. Protein product: CASSLAGGAGISEAFF.

The chain carries TRBV2 and TRBJ1-2; 11 nucleotides agree with TRBD1. After removal of 6 bases from V and 7 bases from J, the junction contained 7 bases not matched to a gene. Germline CDR1 is SNHLY and CDR2 is FYNNEI. The CDR3 is 14 amino acids. The CDR3 loop is CASSPDRGRGGYTF. In DNA form, the CDR3 reads TGTGCCAGCAGCCCGGACAGGGGGCGCGGTGGCTACACCTTC.

The chain uses TRBV19 and TRBJ1-2, with D perhaps TRBD1 (5 bases). Germline V gene data show CDR1 as LNHDA and CDR2 as SQIVND (reference sequence). The length of the CDR3 is 13 residues. Trimming took 4 bases from V and 3 from J, leaving 9 bases between them. This chain's CDR3 is CASSRTGDYGYTF. CDR3 coding DNA: TGTGCCAGTAGTAGGACGGGGGACTATGGCTACACCTTC. Drawing the rest from reference TRBV19 and TRBJ1-2, the complete variable domain is DGGITQSPKYLFRKEGQNVTLSCEQNLNHDAMYWYRQDPGQGLRLIYYSQIVNDFQKGDIAEGYSVSREKKESFPLTVTSAQKNPTAFYLCASSRTGDYGYTFGSGTRLTVV.

The chain employs TRBV2 and TRBJ1-1; 10 bases fit TRBD1. V trimming: 6 bases; J trimming: 12 bases; junction bases outside the gene matches: 7. Germline V gives CDR1 SNHLY, CDR2 FYNNEI. This CDR3 comprises 12 residues. The CDR3 DNA follows: TGTGCCAGCAGAAGGGACAGGGGAAGGACTTTCTTT. It yields the protein CASRRDRGRTFF.

V is TRBV3-1 (or the pseudogene TRBV3-2) and J is TRBJ2-7, with D perhaps TRBD2 (6 bases). This CDR3 contains 14 residues. Germline loops: CDR1 LGHDT, CDR2 YNNKEL (reference sequence). V was trimmed by 1 base and J by 6 bases, leaving 13 bases between them. The CDR3 DNA reads as TGTGCCAGCAGCCAAGGGGGGGAAAGATTCGAGCAGTACTTC. It yields the protein CASSQGGERFEQYF.

The V gene is TRBV19, the J gene TRBJ2-7; 8 bases fit TRBD2. Germline loops: CDR1 LNHDA, CDR2 SQIVND (reference sequence). The CDR3 is 16 amino acids. The V gene end was trimmed by 3 bases and the J gene end by 9 bases; junction bases not matched to a gene: 16. The CDR3 here is CASSMYGGAGPESQYF. CDR3 bases: TGTGCCAGTAGTATGTACGGGGGGGCAGGTCCTGAATCGCAGTACTTC.

This chain uses TRBV4-1 with TRBJ1-4; 9 bases fit TRBD1. Trimming removed 1 base from V and 6 bases from J; junction bases left unmatched: 6. This CDR3 is 16 amino acids long. From germline, CDR1 is MGHRA and CDR2 YSYEKL. CDR3 DNA sequence: TGCGCCAGCAGCCAAGGACCGGGACAGGGTTATGAAAAACTGTTTTTT. Translating gives CASSQGPGQGYEKLFF.

This chain joins TRBV6-5 and TRBJ2-7, with 8 bases identical to TRBD1. V shed 11 bases, J shed 6 bases, and the junction held 15 bases outside the gene matches. Germline CDR1 and CDR2: MNHEY and SVGAGI. The CDR3 is made up of 14 amino acids. The CDR3 region has the DNA TGTGCCGTCAGGGGGACAGGAAAAGTGTCCGAGCAGTACTTC. It is translated as CAVRGTGKVSEQYF.